What follows describes a single TCR beta chain. Its antigen is currently unknown. CDR1 SGHRS and CDR2 YFSETQ come from the germline V gene. The J segment lost 0 bases and the V segment lost 4 bases, leaving 5 bases of the junction unmatched. The CDR3 contains 15 residues. 60 Vbeta and 13 Jbeta primers were used in PCR. The data were produced by immunoSEQ multiplex PCR, yet TCRdb's version contains in-frame clones alone and is incomplete. Here the sample spans 80,000 to 100,000 clones, roughly 70% being singletons. This entry comes from a study of cytomegalovirus exposure and HLA in healthy donors. Study-wide points: Common viral pathogens (according to a later analysis) appeared linked to several of the most significant clusters. In a later analysis, 16,951 TCR beta sequences were associated with HLA alleles at 0.05 false discovery rate. The authors listed 150 to 200 TCR beta chains as cytomegalovirus-associated. Roughly even sequencing depth across donors was the assumption behind the presence/absence analyses.

The rearrangement uses TRBV5-1 and TRBJ2-3; 7 bases are a match to TRBD2. Sequencing was carried out using PBMCs. The origin of this receptor is a man between 50 and 59 years old in good health and CMV-seronegative. The CDR3 coding sequence is TGCGCCAGCAGCCCGGCGGGGGATAGCACAGATACGCAGTATTTT. Protein product: CASSPAGDSTDTQYF.